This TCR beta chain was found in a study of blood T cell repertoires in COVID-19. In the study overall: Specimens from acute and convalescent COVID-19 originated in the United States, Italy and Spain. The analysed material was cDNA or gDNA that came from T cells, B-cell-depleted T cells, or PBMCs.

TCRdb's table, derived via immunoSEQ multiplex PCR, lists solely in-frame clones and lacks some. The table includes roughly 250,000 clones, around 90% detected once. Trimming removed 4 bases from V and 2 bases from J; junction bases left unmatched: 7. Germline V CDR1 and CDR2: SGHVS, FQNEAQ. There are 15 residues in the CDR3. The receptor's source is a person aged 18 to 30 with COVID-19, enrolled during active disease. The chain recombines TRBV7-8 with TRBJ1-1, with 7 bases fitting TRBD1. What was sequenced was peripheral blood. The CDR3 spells CASSSLRDSNTEAFF. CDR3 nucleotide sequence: TGTGCCAGCAGCTCTCTTCGGGACAGCAACACTGAAGCTTTCTTT.